This TCR beta chain was retrieved from a study of CD8 T cells in ankylosing spondylitis. Study-level points and caveats: In ankylosing spondylitis blood, a motif of about eight highly homologous TCR beta variants appeared characteristic.

TCRdb called the 5' RACE reads again in MiXCR, with one record for every CDR3 protein. The sample lists about 450,000 distinct CDR3 sequences; around 26% were seen once. A note on this clonotype: The antigen remains unidentified.

J was trimmed by 6 bases and V by 4 bases; bases with no gene match: 4. The CDR3 is made up of 13 amino acids. Per the germline V gene, CDR1 is MNHNY and CDR2 is SVGAGI (reference sequence). The source is a male donor with ankylosing spondylitis. This rearrangement joins TRBV6-6 to TRBJ2-5; 8 nucleotides line up with TRBD1. The specimen was blood, either unsorted or a sorted T cell fraction (not recorded which). As DNA, the CDR3 is TGTGCCAGCAGTTCGGGACAGGTCAAGACCCAGTACTTC. Amino acid sequence: CASSSGQVKTQYF.